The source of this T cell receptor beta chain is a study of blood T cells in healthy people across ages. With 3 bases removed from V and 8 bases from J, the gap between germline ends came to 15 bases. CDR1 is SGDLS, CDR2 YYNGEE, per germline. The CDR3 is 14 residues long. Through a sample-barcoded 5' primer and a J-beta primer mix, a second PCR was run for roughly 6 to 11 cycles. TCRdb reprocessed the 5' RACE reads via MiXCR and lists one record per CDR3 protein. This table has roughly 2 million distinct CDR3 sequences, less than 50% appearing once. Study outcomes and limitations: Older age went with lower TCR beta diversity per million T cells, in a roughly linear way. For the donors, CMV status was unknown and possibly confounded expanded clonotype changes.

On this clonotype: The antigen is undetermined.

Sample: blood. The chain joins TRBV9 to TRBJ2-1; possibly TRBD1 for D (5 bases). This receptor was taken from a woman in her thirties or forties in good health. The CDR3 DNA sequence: TGTGCCAGCAGCGCCACGACAACAGGTCATGAGCAGTTCTTC. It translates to CASSATTTGHEQFF. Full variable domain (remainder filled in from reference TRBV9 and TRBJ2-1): DSGVTQTPKHLITATGQRVTLRCSPRSGDLSVYWYQQSLDQGLQFLIQYYNGEERAKGNILERFSAQQFPDLHSELNLSSLELGDSALYFCASSATTTGHEQFFGPGTRLTVL.